This T cell receptor (beta chain) was sequenced for a study of cytomegalovirus exposure and HLA in healthy donors. Findings and caveats of the study: TRBV6-2, TRBV6-3 and some other V segments were unresolvable in 87-base-pair reads. In an earlier analysis, about 87% or about 30%: the productive usage of most TCR beta V segments.

The CDR3 consists of 14 residues. The V end was cut by 0 bases, the J end by 3 bases, with 8 bases between. Looked up from germline, CDR1 is ENHRY and CDR2 is SYGVKD. The primer mix had 60 Vbeta and 13 Jbeta primers. Here immunoSEQ multiplex PCR was the method, and the copy in TCRdb shows in-frame clones only, minus some. This sample carries 90,000 to 120,000 clones, approximately 84% of them seen once, and the ten largest clones take around 2.1%. Note on this clone: Its specificity is not known.

Sequences were obtained from PBMCs. V is TRBV10-3 and J is TRBJ1-2; D remains unclear. This clonotype was sampled from a man aged 30 to 45 in good health and CMV-seronegative. The CDR3 sequence is CAISESGGDYGYTF. CDR3 coding DNA: TGTGCCATCAGTGAGTCAGGAGGAGACTATGGCTACACCTTC.